A selection of T cell receptor beta chains follows, all from one sample in a study of early T cells in non-severe SARS-CoV-2 infection. TCRdb independently ran MiXCR on the 5' RACE reads; one entry per CDR3 protein. This sample yields 25,000 to 30,000 distinct CDR3 sequences, of which about 4.5% are seen a single time; around 5.2% belongs to the top ten. Sequencing was done on a sample of whole blood. Receptor source: an adult who was a healthcare worker with PCR-confirmed SARS-CoV-2 infection or an uninfected control (not recorded which). The CDR3 runs from the conserved cysteine through the conserved F or W. A D gene is named only where the DNA matches it firmly. Expanded clones get a size class; other rows say once, few or many, or leave the size out.

CDR3 length,V gene,D gene,clone size,J gene,CDR3 protein,CDR3 DNA
14,TRBV7-2,TRBD1,many,TRBJ1-6,CASSTDRGSSPLHF,TGTGCCAGCAGCACCGACAGGGGAAGTTCACCCCTCCACTTT
16,TRBV20-1,-,many,TRBJ2-1,CSARVSSGKLFFEQFF,TGCAGTGCTAGAGTCTCTTCGGGAAAGCTATTTTTCGAGCAGTTCTTC
16,TRBV20-1,TRBD1,many,TRBJ2-1,CSARGSARGPYNEQFF,TGCAGTGCTAGAGGTTCCGCCAGGGGGCCCTACAATGAGCAGTTCTTC
11,TRBV28,-,many,TRBJ1-4,CASSLGRGLFF,TGTGCCAGCAGTTTAGGACGGGGACTGTTTTTT
12,TRBV11-2,-,many,TRBJ2-7,CASSHYSYEQYF,TGTGCCAGCAGCCATTACAGCTACGAGCAGTACTTC
15,TRBV3-1,TRBD2,many,TRBJ2-1,CASSLSSGQTNEQFF,TGTGCCAGCAGCCTTTCTAGCGGACAAACGAATGAGCAGTTCTTC
15,TRBV6-6,-,many,TRBJ2-3,CASTLRTSTTDTQYF,TGTGCCAGCACCTTAAGGACAAGCACCACAGATACGCAGTATTTT
16,TRBV4-3,TRBD2,many,TRBJ2-1,CASSQDVAGSYNEQFF,TGCGCCAGCAGCCAAGATGTAGCGGGGAGCTACAATGAGCAGTTCTTC
18,TRBV18,TRBD2,few,TRBJ2-7,CASSPPNFGGGNSYEQYF,TGTGCCAGCTCACCACCAAACTTCGGGGGAGGGAACTCCTACGAGCAGTACTTC
16,TRBV6-1,TRBD2,many,TRBJ2-3,CASSGGLAGSTDTQYF,TGTGCCAGCAGTGGGGGACTAGCGGGATCAACGGATACGCAGTATTTT
14,TRBV5-1,-,many,TRBJ1-5,CASSLAGFGQPQHF,TGCGCCAGCAGCTTGGCAGGGTTTGGGCAGCCCCAGCATTTT
16,TRBV29-1,-,many,TRBJ2-2,CSVAPQGNVVTGELFF,TGCAGCGTTGCTCCTCAGGGGAATGTGGTGACCGGGGAGCTGTTTTTT
14,TRBV10-2,TRBD1,many,TRBJ2-2,CASSMGQDTGELFF,TGCGCCAGCAGTATGGGACAGGACACCGGGGAGCTGTTTTTT
13,TRBV27,-,many,TRBJ2-7,CASSLRGNYEQYF,TGTGCCAGCAGTTTGCGGGGCAACTACGAGCAGTACTTC
14,TRBV10-1,-,many,TRBJ2-2,CASSKTENTGELFF,TGCGCCAGCAGTAAGACAGAGAACACCGGGGAGCTGTTTTTT
11,TRBV12-3/TRBV12-4,-,-,TRBJ1-3,CASSDVDTIYF,TGTGCCAGCAGTGACGTGGACACCATATATTTT
14,TRBV7-6,TRBD1,many,TRBJ1-1,CASRAGGGITEAFF,TGTGCCAGCAGGGCAGGGGGCGGCATCACTGAAGCTTTCTTT